This TCR beta chain derives from a study of radiotherapy plus CTLA-4 blockade in lung cancer. Findings and caveats of the study: Together with interferon-beta, which increased in serum after radiation, early dynamic changes in blood T cell clones were reportedly the best predictors of response. In blood, tumor-derived TCR clones expanded after radiotherapy plus ipilimumab.

The CDR3 is made up of 16 amino acids. Germline CDR1 and CDR2: MNHNS and SASEGT. The germline V and J ends were trimmed by 0 bases and 4 bases, with 14 bases remaining between them. Repertoires were generated with immunoSEQ multiplex PCR, while TCRdb's copy carries only in-frame clones and drops some. This sample carries some 73,000 clones, around 79% of them seen once, and the ten largest clones take about 23%. Points on this clone: Its antigen is currently unknown.

Chemo-refractory metastatic non-small-cell lung cancer patients underwent focal radiation alongside CTLA-4 blockade with ipilimumab. The gene calls are TRBV6-1 and TRBJ2-3, with unresolved D. Source: peripheral blood, taken from a patient treated with radiotherapy plus ipilimumab. The clonotype comes from a human donor with non-small cell lung cancer whose response to radiotherapy plus ipilimumab could not be evaluated. Some clones in this sample may be carry-over from other donors' samples. The CDR3 DNA is TGTGCCAGCAGTGAAGCGACACTCCGGTTTGCAGATACGCAGTATTTT. The encoded protein is CASSEATLRFADTQYF.